The clone carrying this T cell receptor beta chain was found a few times. Its antigen remains unidentified. The sample is drawn from a study of T-cell reconstitution after alpha-beta-depleted transplantation in children. Study-wide findings and caveats: There were reportedly several hundred expanded graft clones from which alpha-beta T cells came about two months after transplant. From surviving recipient T cells and thymic progenitors came the high day-60 TCRbeta diversity observed in some patients. Newly produced T cells mostly provided counts and TCRbeta diversity after one year, as hyperexpanded clones declined.

Trimming shortened V by 4 bases and J by 6 bases, and 15 bases separated the two germline ends. The germline V gene has CDR1 SGHDN and CDR2 FVKESK. The CDR3 is 14 residues long. During its preparation, the TCRbeta library received unique molecular identifiers. Via MiXCR, TCRdb re-called the PCR reads, giving one row per CDR3 protein. The sample contains some 300,000 distinct CDR3 sequences, roughly 9.1% of which appear only once. The rearrangement joins TRBV14 to TRBJ1-2; possible D gene TRBD1, 5 bases. The material sequenced was PBMCs, taken before TCRalphabeta/CD19-depleted stem cell transplant. The receptor comes from a boy under three years old with acute myeloid leukemia, due to receive a stem cell transplant. In DNA form, the CDR3 reads TGTGCCAGCAGCCGAGGGGACTTCCATCATGGCTACACCTTC. Residues: CASSRGDFHHGYTF. Drawing the rest from reference TRBV14 and TRBJ1-2, the complete variable domain is EAGVTQFPSHSVIEKGQTVTLRCDPISGHDNLYWYRRVMGKEIKFLLHFVKESKQDESGMPNNRFLAERTGGTYSTLKVQPAELEDSGVYFCASSRGDFHHGYTFGSGTRLTVV.